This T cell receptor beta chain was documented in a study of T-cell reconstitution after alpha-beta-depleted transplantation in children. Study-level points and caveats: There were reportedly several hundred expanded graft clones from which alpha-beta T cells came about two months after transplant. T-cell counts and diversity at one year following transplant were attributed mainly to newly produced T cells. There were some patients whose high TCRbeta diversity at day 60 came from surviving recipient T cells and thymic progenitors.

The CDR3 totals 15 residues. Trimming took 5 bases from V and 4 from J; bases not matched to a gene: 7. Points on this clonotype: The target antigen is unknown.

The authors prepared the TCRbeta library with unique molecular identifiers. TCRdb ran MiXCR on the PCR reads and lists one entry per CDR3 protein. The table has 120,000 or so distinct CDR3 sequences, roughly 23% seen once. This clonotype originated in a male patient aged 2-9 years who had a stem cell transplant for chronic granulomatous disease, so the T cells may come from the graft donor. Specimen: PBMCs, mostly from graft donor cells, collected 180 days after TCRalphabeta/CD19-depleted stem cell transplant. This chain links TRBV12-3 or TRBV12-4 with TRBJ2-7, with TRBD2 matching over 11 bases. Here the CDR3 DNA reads TGTGCCAGCAGTCAGGGACTAGCGGAAATATACGAGCAGTACTTC. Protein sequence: CASSQGLAEIYEQYF.